Presented here are 31 T cell receptor beta chains from one specimen sequenced in a study of T cell repertoires in cytomegalovirus infection. MiXCR was run by TCRdb on the reads, yielding one entry per CDR3 protein. The sample consists of about 310,000 distinct CDR3 sequences, roughly 16% of them appearing once. Sequencing was done on a sample of PBMCs. These receptors all stem from a human donor in good health (CMV status not recorded). Some clones in this sample may be carry-over from other donors' samples.

This clonotype was seen repeatedly, ten times or more. The chain combines TRBV2 with TRBJ2-7; a weak D match, TRBD1 (6 bases). The germline V gene encodes CDR1 SNHLY and CDR2 FYNNEI. Trimming removed 1 base at V and 2 bases at J, with 12 bases between. The CDR3 sequence is 15 residues long. The CDR3 nucleotides read TGTGCCAGCAGTGAAGAACAGGGTTGGACCTACGAGCAGTACTTC. It is translated as CASSEEQGWTYEQYF. Looking up the rest from reference TRBV2 and TRBJ2-7 gives the full variable domain: EPEVTQTPSHQVTQMGQEVILRCVPISNHLYFYWYRQILGQKVEFLVSFYNNEISEKSEIFDDQFSVERPDGSNFTLKIRSTKLEDSAMYFCASSEEQGWTYEQYFGPGTRLTVT.

CDR3 amino acids: CASSPGSRPYEQYF. Written as DNA, the CDR3 is TGTGCCAGCAGTCCGGGATCCAGACCCTACGAGCAGTACTTC. The chain has TRBV12-3 or TRBV12-4 and TRBJ2-7; the D gene is possibly TRBD2 (5 bases). This CDR3 has 14 residues. Trimming took 5 bases from V and 2 from J, leaving 13 bases between them.

This clonotype was seen ten or more times. The gene calls are TRBV20-1 and TRBJ2-7; 13 positions agree with TRBD2. Trimming at V came to 0 bases and at J to 4 bases, leaving 12 bases not matched to a gene. Germline loops: CDR1 DFQATT, CDR2 SNEGSKA (reference sequence). CDR3 length equals 18 residues. The DNA for the CDR3 is TGCAGTGCTAGAGATATGAACGTGGGACTAGCGGGGATATACGAGCAGTACTTC. The encoded protein is CSARDMNVGLAGIYEQYF.

In DNA form, the CDR3 reads TGTGCCAGCTCACCGGTTGGGGCAGAAGTCTATGGCTACACCTTC. Its protein is CASSPVGAEVYGYTF. This chain joins TRBV18 and TRBJ1-2, with a tentative D call TRBD1 (5 bases). Germline loops: CDR1 KGHSH, CDR2 LQKENI. The ends were cut back, 3 bases at V and 4 bases at J, with 15 bases in the middle. The CDR3 runs 15 residues.

This clonotype was seen a handful of times. The chain has TRBV2 and TRBJ2-6; D may match TRBD1 or TRBD2 (5 bases each). This CDR3 region has 16 residues. The germline V and J ends were trimmed by 6 bases and 1 base, with 13 bases remaining between them. Germline V gene sequence: CDR1 SNHLY, CDR2 FYNNEI. In DNA form, the CDR3 reads TGTGCCAGCAGGAGAGCCGAGGGGTCTGGGGCCAACGTCCTGACTTTC. It yields the protein CASRRAEGSGANVLTF.

The rearrangement links TRBV7-9 to TRBJ1-2; TRBD1 might be the D (5 bases). Germline lookup yields CDR1 SEHNR and CDR2 FQNEAQ (reference sequence). The CDR3 is made up of 11 amino acids. Trimming shortened V by 5 bases and J by 7 bases, and 8 bases separated the two germline ends. Here the CDR3 reads CASSRQLGYTF. Written as DNA, the CDR3 is TGTGCCAGCAGCCGACAGCTTGGCTACACCTTC.

The chain employs TRBV7-3 and TRBJ2-1; maybe TRBD2 (7 bases). V dropped 0 bases and J dropped 0 bases, with 12 bases sitting between them. The CDR3 is 17 amino acids. Per the germline V gene, CDR1 is SGHTA and CDR2 is FQGTGA. The CDR3 coding sequence is TGTGCCAGCAGCTTAACGAGGGGGGGATCCTCCTACAATGAGCAGTTCTTC. Encoded protein: CASSLTRGGSSYNEQFF.

This rearrangement joins TRBV24-1 to TRBJ1-1; D call uncertain. The germline gives CDR1 KGHDR, CDR2 SFDVKD. Trimming pared 4 bases from V and 7 bases from J, leaving 9 bases between. This CDR3 region has 12 residues. CDR3: CATSDGGLEAFF. The CDR3 DNA reads as TGTGCCACCAGTGACGGAGGACTTGAAGCTTTCTTT.

The chain employs TRBV6-5 and TRBJ2-3, with 8 bases that match TRBD2. Germline V gives CDR1 MNHEY, CDR2 SVGAGI. The CDR3 has 16 amino acids. The J segment lost 3 bases and the V segment lost 2 bases, leaving 7 bases of the junction unmatched. CDR3 residues: CASSYLGGALTDTQYF. The CDR3 DNA is TGTGCCAGCAGTTACCTCGGGGGGGCCTTGACAGATACGCAGTATTTT.

This clonotype has at least ten counts. The V gene is TRBV24-1, the J gene TRBJ2-2, with 7 bases fitting TRBD1. In germline, CDR1 is KGHDR, CDR2 SFDVKD. V was clipped by 4 bases and J by 0 bases; unmatched bases: 4. The CDR3 sequence is 16 residues long. In DNA form, the CDR3 reads TGTGCCACCAGTGAAACCGGGACAGCGAACACCGGGGAGCTGTTTTTT. Translation: CATSETGTANTGELFF.

This clonotype turned up a few times. The chain couples TRBV7-2 to TRBJ1-6; D perhaps matches TRBD1 (6 bases). This CDR3 is built from 18 residues. Germline V gene data show CDR1 as SGHTA and CDR2 as FQGNSA. V shed 3 bases and J shed 7 bases, with 22 bases lying between them. CDR3 protein: CASSFPLHSRGQNSPLHF. In DNA form, the CDR3 reads TGTGCCAGCAGCTTTCCGCTCCACTCCCGGGGACAAAATTCACCCCTCCACTTT.

Ten or more counts support this clonotype. This sequence joins TRBV3-1 and TRBJ1-1; no clear D gene. From germline, CDR1 is LGHDT and CDR2 YNNKEL (reference sequence). The length of the CDR3 is 15 residues. The V end was cut by 0 bases, the J end by 4 bases, with 12 bases between. DNA of the CDR3: TGTGCCAGCAGCCAAGAACCGTCTTTGATCACTGAAGCTTTCTTT. Protein product: CASSQEPSLITEAFF.

The V and J genes are TRBV7-9 and TRBJ2-1; 7 bases align to TRBD2. CDR1 is SEHNR, CDR2 FQNEAQ, per germline (reference sequence). The CDR3 contains 15 residues. The junction had 8 bases not matched to a gene; V was cut back by 2 bases and J by 7 bases. DNA for the CDR3: TGTGCCAGCAGCTTAATGCGGCGGGGGACTAATGAGCAGTTCTTC. Translating it yields CASSLMRRGTNEQFF.

This clonotype was seen more than once but under ten times. This chain connects TRBV18 to TRBJ2-5, with TRBD1 matching over 9 bases. The CDR3 consists of 15 residues. Germline trimming cut 2 bases from V and 5 bases from J; bases unmatched to any gene: 6. Germline lookup yields CDR1 KGHSH and CDR2 LQKENI. The CDR3 coding sequence is TGTGCCAGCTCACCAAGGGGACAGGGTGGCGAGACCCAGTACTTC. It is translated as CASSPRGQGGETQYF.

This clonotype was observed a handful of times. The chain joins TRBV10-3 to TRBJ1-1; D gene uncertain. Trimming left V 6 bases short and J 1 base short, with 9 bases between. Germline values: CDR1 ENHRY, CDR2 SYGVKD. This CDR3 comprises 13 residues. The CDR3 loop is CAIRLTANTEAFF. The CDR3 DNA is TGTGCCATCAGGCTCACAGCGAACACTGAAGCTTTCTTT.

CDR3 residues: CASSDSVGNNSPLHF. For the CDR3, the DNA is TGTGCCAGCAGTGACTCAGTGGGCAATAATTCACCCCTCCACTTT. V and J are TRBV2 and TRBJ1-6, with D hard to call. Germline V gene lookup returns CDR1 SNHLY and CDR2 FYNNEI. This CDR3 region has 15 residues. The V gene lost 3 bases and the J gene lost 5 bases, with 11 bases spanning the gap.

This clonotype has ten or more counts. The chain recombines TRBV11-2 with TRBJ2-1; TRBD2 matches at 10 bases. Germline CDR1 reads SGHAT; CDR2 reads FQNNGV. Trimming took 5 bases from V and 9 from J; bases not matched to a gene: 16. The CDR3 contains 17 residues. Written as DNA, the CDR3 is TGTGCCAGCAGCGGCGAGGCGGTAGCGGGGGGCCCGGGTGAGCAGTTCTTC. It is translated as CASSGEAVAGGPGEQFF.

In its sample, this clonotype was seen many times. J is TRBJ1-5 and V is TRBV4-2; D perhaps matches TRBD1 (6 bases). This CDR3 region has 15 residues. Germline V gene lookup returns CDR1 LGHNA and CDR2 YNFKEQ. The ends were cut back, 1 base at V and 1 base at J, with 8 bases in the middle. This CDR3 is CASSQVTGSNQPQHF. Written as DNA, the CDR3 is TGTGCCAGCAGCCAAGTAACAGGGAGCAATCAGCCCCAGCATTTT.

As to this clonotype: The germline gene is not matched at one end of the junction; a read error may be the cause. The chain is built from TRBV7-7 and TRBJ2-3, with 9 positions matching TRBD1. The CDR3 totals 15 residues. The germline CDR1 and CDR2 sequences are SSHAT and FNYEAQ (reference sequence). CDR3 residues: CASSLQGASTDTQYF. Here the CDR3 DNA reads TGTGCTAGCAGCTTACAGGGGGCGTCTACAGATACGCAGTATTTT.

The chain recombines TRBV18 with TRBJ2-7; D unresolved. The germline CDR1 and CDR2 sequences are KGHSH and LQKENI. V lost 5 bases and J lost 2, with 7 bases in between. This CDR3 contains 12 residues. CDR3 bases: TGTGCCAGCTCAGGTGGACCCTACGAGCAGTACTTC. Its translation: CASSGGPYEQYF.

This clonotype has a count of ten or more. J is TRBJ2-5 and V is TRBV11-2; 8 nucleotides match TRBD1. This CDR3 region has 14 residues. With V trimmed by 5 bases and J by 10 bases, 12 bases remained unmatched. CDR1 SGHAT and CDR2 FQNNGV come from the germline V gene. CDR3 in amino acids: CASSPLMDRELQYF. The CDR3 DNA sequence: TGTGCCAGCAGCCCTCTTATGGACAGGGAACTCCAGTACTTC.

The rearrangement joins TRBV28 to TRBJ1-2; 7 bases align to TRBD1. In germline, CDR1 is MDHEN, CDR2 SYDVKM. V shed 2 bases, J shed 1 base, and the junction held 16 bases outside the gene matches. The CDR3 is 19 amino acids. This CDR3 is CASSLPLQVITGVNYGYTF. The CDR3 coding sequence is TGTGCCAGCAGTTTACCCCTTCAGGTTATTACAGGGGTTAACTATGGCTACACCTTC.

The table lists this clonotype with many counts. This chain connects TRBV4-1 to TRBJ1-2; weak D call: TRBD1 (5 bases). V gave up 8 bases and J gave up 8 bases, with 24 bases separating them. Germline V lookup: CDR1 MGHRA, CDR2 YSYEKL. The CDR3 extends over 15 amino acids. CDR3 amino acids: CASAKRGEGSSGYTF. DNA of the CDR3: TGCGCCAGCGCTAAACGAGGGGAGGGGTCGAGCGGCTACACCTTC.

This CDR3 is CASSERGALKTQYF. CDR3 bases: TGTGCCAGCAGTGAGCGAGGGGCTCTGAAGACCCAGTACTTC. The rearrangement uses TRBV2 and TRBJ2-5, with D perhaps being TRBD1 or TRBD2 (5 bases each). The V end was cut by 3 bases, the J end by 6 bases, with 14 bases between. Germline V gives CDR1 SNHLY, CDR2 FYNNEI. The CDR3 contains 14 residues. Full variable domain (remainder filled in from reference TRBV2 and TRBJ2-5): EPEVTQTPSHQVTQMGQEVILRCVPISNHLYFYWYRQILGQKVEFLVSFYNNEISEKSEIFDDQFSVERPDGSNFTLKIRSTKLEDSAMYFCASSERGALKTQYFGPGTRLLVL.

This clonotype has a count of ten or more. The rearrangement links TRBV7-2 to TRBJ2-1; D is uncertain. The CDR3 is made up of 14 amino acids. Germline CDR1 SGHTA, CDR2 FQGNSA. The V end was cut by 6 bases, the J end by 9 bases, with 18 bases between. The CDR3 DNA reads TGTGCCAGCAGACCTACCACGGTACCTGGTGAGCAGTTCTTC. Residues: CASRPTTVPGEQFF.

This clonotype was recorded many times. This chain links TRBV7-8 with TRBJ2-7; 7 bases agree with TRBD1. This CDR3 region has 13 residues. Germline V gene sequence: CDR1 SGHVS, CDR2 FQNEAQ. V shed 5 bases, J shed 2 bases, and the junction held 3 bases outside the gene matches. The CDR3 DNA sequence: TGTGCCAGCAGCCGGGACAGAACCTACGAGCAGTACTTC. Its translation: CASSRDRTYEQYF.

This clonotype was counted many times. The chain employs TRBV7-2 and TRBJ2-7; 10 nucleotides align to TRBD2. The CDR3 contains 16 residues. Germline CDR1 and CDR2: SGHTA and FQGNSA. J lost 1 base, V lost 5 bases, and 8 bases had no gene match. The CDR3, as DNA: TGTGCCAGCAGCCTAGGAGGGACTAGCGTTTCCTACGAGCAGTACTTC. Its translation: CASSLGGTSVSYEQYF.

This chain connects TRBV18 to TRBJ1-6, with D perhaps TRBD1 (6 bases). Germline CDR1 KGHSH, CDR2 LQKENI. The CDR3 is 13 amino acids. V lost 8 bases and J 7 bases, leaving 12 bases between the germline ends. CDR3 amino acids: CASHRDINSPLHF. The CDR3 region has the DNA TGTGCCAGCCATCGGGACATCAATTCACCCCTCCACTTT.

This chain links TRBV11-1 with TRBJ1-1, with 7 bases lining up with TRBD1. Germline-derived CDR1 and CDR2 are SGHAT and FQDESV (reference sequence). V lost 2 bases to trimming and J lost 6 bases; unmatched junction nucleotides: 6. This CDR3 contains 14 residues. The CDR3 region has the DNA TGTGCCAGCAGCTTATACGCAGGGGGTCCTGAAGCTTTCTTT. Translation: CASSLYAGGPEAFF.

This clonotype showed up just a few times. This chain joins TRBV11-2 and TRBJ2-7; no clear D. The CDR3 extends over 14 amino acids. CDR1 and CDR2 (germline): SGHAT, FQNNGV. V was clipped by 5 bases and J by 1 base, with 12 bases between them. DNA for the CDR3: TGTGCCAGCAGCATTCGAACGGATTCCTACGAGCAGTACTTC. It translates to CASSIRTDSYEQYF.

This sequence joins TRBV5-1 and TRBJ2-5, with 7 bases fitting TRBD1. The CDR3 totals 14 residues. Germline values: CDR1 SGHRS, CDR2 YFSETQ. Trimming cost V 3 bases and J 5 bases; bases outside gene matches: 7. CDR3: CASSSGTATETQYF. DNA of the CDR3: TGCGCCAGCAGCTCCGGGACAGCGACTGAGACCCAGTACTTC.